This T cell receptor (beta chain) was identified during a study of Ad26.COV2.S vaccination and SARS-CoV-2 variants. Looking at the study overall: Once, or twice with 56 days between doses, Ad26.COV2.S was given intramuscularly.

The sample's treatment: around 19 received Ad26.COV2.S at low or high dose, single or two shots; five or six received placebo; per-sample allocation not given. Samples came from day 63 after the first vaccine or placebo injection. Generated by immunoSEQ multiplex PCR, the TCRdb table keeps only in-frame clones and is missing some. The table includes 300,000 to 350,000 clones, roughly 90% detected once. This clone was counted a single time. CDR3 length: 13 amino acids. Germline V gene lookup returns CDR1 GTSNPN and CDR2 SVGIG (reference sequence). Trimming left V 4 bases short and J 12 bases short, with 19 bases between.

The clonotype originates from a person between 18 and 60 years old who received the Ad26.COV2.S COVID-19 vaccine or a placebo. The material was peripheral blood, obtained in a trial of Ad26.COV2.S vaccine versus placebo. The chain has TRBV30 and TRBJ2-1; possible D gene TRBD1, 5 bases. The CDR3 loop is CAWNQPLGRGQFF. The CDR3 DNA is TGTGCCTGGAACCAACCACTTGGTAGGGGGCAGTTCTTC. The full variable domain, its missing parts supplied by reference TRBV30 and TRBJ2-1, is SQTIHQWPATLVQPVGSPLSLECTVEGTSNPNLYWYRQAAGRGLQLLFYSVGIGQISSEVPQNLSASRPQDRQFILSSKKLLLSDSGFYLCAWNQPLGRGQFFGPGTRLTVL.